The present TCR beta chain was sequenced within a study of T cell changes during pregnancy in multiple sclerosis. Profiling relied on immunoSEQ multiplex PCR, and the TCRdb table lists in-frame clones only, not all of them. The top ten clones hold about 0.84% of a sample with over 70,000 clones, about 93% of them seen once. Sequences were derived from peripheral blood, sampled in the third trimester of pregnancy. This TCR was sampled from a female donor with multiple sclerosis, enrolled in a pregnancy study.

The CDR3 protein is CASSLSPGTGGEKLFF. In DNA form, the CDR3 reads TGTGCCAGCAGCTTAAGCCCAGGGACAGGCGGAGAAAAACTGTTTTTT. This chain connects TRBV7-8 to TRBJ1-4; 8 bases match TRBD1. Germline CDR1 and CDR2: SGHVS and FQNEAQ. The CDR3 runs to 16 residues. V gave up 2 bases and J gave up 8 bases; unmatched junction bases: 10.